The clone carrying this TCR beta chain has a single count. The data are from a study of blood T cell repertoires in COVID-19. Study details: Collection of acute and convalescent COVID-19 samples took place in the United States, Italy and Spain. Sources were T cells, B-cell-depleted T cells, or PBMCs; the material itself was cDNA or gDNA.

Authors' analysis steps: For nucleated cells, counts were estimated from reference gene primer amplification. Profiled with immunoSEQ multiplex PCR; TCRdb holds only in-frame clones, not every one. D and trimming were read from the DNA, whereas the V and J calls and clone size are those reported in that table. The sample lists fewer than 150,000 clones; roughly 80% were seen once. CDR3 length: 17 amino acids. CDR1 and CDR2 (germline): SGHRS, YFSETQ. V was pared by 3 bases and J by 3 bases, with 4 bases of the junction left unmatched. The rearrangement links TRBV5-1 to TRBJ2-1; TRBD2 agrees at 15 bases. Sequencing used peripheral blood. The sequence was collected from a man aged 50 to 59 with acute or convalescent COVID-19. The CDR3 reads CASSWGLAGGYYNEQFF. CDR3 nucleotides: TGCGCCAGCAGCTGGGGACTAGCGGGAGGATACTACAATGAGCAGTTCTTC.